This T cell receptor (beta chain) originates from a study of OX40 agonist ivuxolimab in advanced cancers. Repertoires were generated with immunoSEQ multiplex PCR, while TCRdb's copy carries only in-frame clones and drops some. The table has about 80,000 clones, around 90% seen once; the top ten hold 4% to 5%. Germline V lookup: CDR1 MNHEY, CDR2 SMNVEV (reference sequence). This CDR3 comprises 11 residues. V was trimmed by 7 bases and J by 7 bases, leaving 8 bases between them. Here the sequenced sample was CD4+ or CD8+ T cells sorted from blood, taken in a trial of the OX40 agonist ivuxolimab. The rearrangement links TRBV27 to TRBJ2-1; D is unclear. The sequence came from an adult with an advanced solid tumor such as melanoma, head and neck, liver or kidney cancer. CDR3 DNA: TGTGCCAGCACTTCTGAAAATGAGCAGTTCTTC. This translates into CASTSENEQFF.